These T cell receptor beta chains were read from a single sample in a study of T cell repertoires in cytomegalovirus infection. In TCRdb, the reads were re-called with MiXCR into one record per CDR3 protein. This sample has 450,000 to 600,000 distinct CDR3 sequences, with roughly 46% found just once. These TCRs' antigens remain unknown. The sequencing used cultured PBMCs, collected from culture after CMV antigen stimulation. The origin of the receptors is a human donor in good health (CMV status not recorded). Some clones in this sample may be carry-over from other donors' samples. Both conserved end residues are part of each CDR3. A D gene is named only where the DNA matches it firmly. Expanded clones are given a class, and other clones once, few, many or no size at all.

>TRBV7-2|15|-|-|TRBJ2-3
TGTGCCAGCAGCTTCGGGACATTTAGCACAGATACGCAGTATTTT
CASSFGTFSTDTQYF
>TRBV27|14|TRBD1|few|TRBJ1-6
TGTGCCAGCAGTACAGGACAGGGGAGATCACCCCTCCACTTT
CASSTGQGRSPLHF
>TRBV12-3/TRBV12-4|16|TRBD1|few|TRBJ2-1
TGTGCCAGCAGGGGACAGGGGAAGCGGACCTACAATGAGCAGTTCTTC
CASRGQGKRTYNEQFF
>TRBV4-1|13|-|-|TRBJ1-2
TGCGCCAGCAGCCCGGCGAGGGACTATGGCTACACCTTC
CASSPARDYGYTF
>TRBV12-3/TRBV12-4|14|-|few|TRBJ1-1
TGTGCCAGCAGTGGACAGCGATATGGGACTGAAGCTTTCTTT
CASSGQRYGTEAFF
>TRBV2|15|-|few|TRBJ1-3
TGTGCCAGCAGTATCACACCCAGGGCTGGAAACACCATATATTTT
CASSITPRAGNTIYF
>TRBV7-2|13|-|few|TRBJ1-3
TGTGCCAGCAGCTTACGTAGGACACCGGAGGGGTATTTT
CASSLRRTPEGYF
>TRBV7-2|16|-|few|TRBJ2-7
TGTGCCAGCAGCTTAGGTCTAGACTATGGGGCCGGCGAGCAGTACTTC
CASSLGLDYGAGEQYF
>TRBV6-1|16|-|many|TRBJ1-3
TGTGCCAGCAGTGGATTCCGGGGCTCCTCTGGAAACACCATATATTTT
CASSGFRGSSGNTIYF
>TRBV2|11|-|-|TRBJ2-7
TGTGCCTGTAGAATTTTATACGAGCAGTACTTC
CACRILYEQYF
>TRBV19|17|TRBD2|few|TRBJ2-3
TGTGCCAGTAGTAGGCTAGCGGGAGGGCCGGGCACAGATACGCAGTATTTT
CASSRLAGGPGTDTQYF
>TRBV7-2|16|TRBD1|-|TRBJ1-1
TGTGCCAGCAGCTTAGCATGGGCAGGGGGGGCGACTGAAGCTTTCTTT
CASSLAWAGGATEAFF
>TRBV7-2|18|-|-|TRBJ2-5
TGTGCCAGCAGCCCGAGAGTGGGGGTGGGGGTGTCCCGAGAGACCCAGTACTTC
CASSPRVGVGVSRETQYF
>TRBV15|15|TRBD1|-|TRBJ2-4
TGTGCCACCAGCAGATCGGGACAGGGGGCCGGCATTCAGTACTTC
CATSRSGQGAGIQYF
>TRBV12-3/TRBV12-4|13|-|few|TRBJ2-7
TGTGCCAGCAGTTTGAGAAGGCCCTACGAGCAGTACTTC
CASSLRRPYEQYF
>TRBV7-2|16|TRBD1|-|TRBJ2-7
TGTGCCAGCAGCCGGGGGGGGGGACAGGGGGCCTACGAGCAGTACTTC
CASSRGGGQGAYEQYF
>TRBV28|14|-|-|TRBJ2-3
TGTGCCAGCAGTTTAAACCCCCTCGGGGCTACGCAGTATTTT
CASSLNPLGATQYF
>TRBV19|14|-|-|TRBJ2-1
TGTGCCAGTAGTATCCGGGACATGGGGACTGAGCAGTTCTTC
CASSIRDMGTEQFF
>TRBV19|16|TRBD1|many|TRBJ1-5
TGTGCCAGTAGTTCCCACAGGGGGCTGGGGGATCAGCCCCAGCATTTT
CASSSHRGLGDQPQHF
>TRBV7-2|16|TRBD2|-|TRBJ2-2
TGTGCCAGCAGCCGCCTAGCGGGAGCGAACACCGGGGAGCTGTTTTTT
CASSRLAGANTGELFF
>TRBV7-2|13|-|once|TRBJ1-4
TGTGCCAGCAGCTCCCGTGTGGTGGGTGCCCTGTTTTTT
CASSSRVVGALFF
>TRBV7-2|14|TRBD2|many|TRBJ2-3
TGTGCCAGCAGCTTAGTGCGGGGGGGAGATACGCAGTATTTT
CASSLVRGGDTQYF
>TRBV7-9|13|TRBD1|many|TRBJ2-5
TGTGCCAGCAGCCCGGGACAGGGAGAGACCCAGTACTTC
CASSPGQGETQYF
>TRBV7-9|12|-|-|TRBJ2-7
TGTGCCAGCAGCTTAGTGGGCCCGCCGGCGTACTTC
CASSLVGPPAYF
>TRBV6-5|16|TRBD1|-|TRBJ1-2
TGTGCCAGCAGTCGAGGGGGACAGCTTTTACCTTATGGCTACACCTTC
CASSRGGQLLPYGYTF
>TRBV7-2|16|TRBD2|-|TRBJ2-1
TGTGCCAGCAGCTTAGGGGGGACTAGCGGGGGAATAAGGCAGTTCTTC
CASSLGGTSGGIRQFF
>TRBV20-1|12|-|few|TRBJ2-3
TGCAGTGCTAGGGCAGTAGCAGATACGCAGTATTTT
CSARAVADTQYF
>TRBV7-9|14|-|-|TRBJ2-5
TGTGCCACCCAGGGTAAGGGTCGTCAAGAGACCCAGTACTTC
CATQGKGRQETQYF
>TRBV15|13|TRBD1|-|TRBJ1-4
TGTGCCACCAGAGGGCCAGGGGGGAAAAAACTGTTTTTT
CATRGPGGKKLFF
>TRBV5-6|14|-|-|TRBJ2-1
TGTGCCAGCAGCCGGCCGGTAATTTTTGGTGAGCAGTTCTTC
CASSRPVIFGEQFF
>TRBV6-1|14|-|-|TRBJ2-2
TGTGCCAGCAAACTAGTCGGGAACACCGGGGAGCTGTTTTTT
CASKLVGNTGELFF
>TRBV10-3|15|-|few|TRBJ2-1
TGTGCCATCAGTGACCCGAATTTAGCGTCCCATGAGCAGTTCTTC
CAISDPNLASHEQFF
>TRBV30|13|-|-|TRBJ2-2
TGTGCCTGGAGCAGCCTCCCGCTAGAAAAGCTGTTTTTT
CAWSSLPLEKLFF
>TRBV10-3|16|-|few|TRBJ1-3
TGTGCCATCAGTGACTATAACAGGCCCTCTGGAAACACCATATATTTT
CAISDYNRPSGNTIYF
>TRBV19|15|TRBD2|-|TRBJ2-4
TGTGCCAGTAGTATGTGGACTAGCGATAGAAACATTCAGTACTTC
CASSMWTSDRNIQYF
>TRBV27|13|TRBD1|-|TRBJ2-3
TGTGCCAGCAGTTGGACAGGGTGGGATACGCAGTATTTT
CASSWTGWDTQYF
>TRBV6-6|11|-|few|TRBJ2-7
TGTGCCAGTCAGGGAACCTACGAGCAGTACTTC
CASQGTYEQYF
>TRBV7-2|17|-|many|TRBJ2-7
TGTGCCAGCAGCTTATTTCCGGCACTGAGGGGGAACTACGAGCAGTACTTC
CASSLFPALRGNYEQYF
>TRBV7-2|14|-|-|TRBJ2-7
TGTGCCAGCAGCTTAGAATGGACGCCCTACGAGCAGTACTTC
CASSLEWTPYEQYF
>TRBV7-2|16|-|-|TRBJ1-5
TGTGCCAGCAGCTTAGTTGCAGGGTTCAACAATCAGCCCCAGCATTTT
CASSLVAGFNNQPQHF
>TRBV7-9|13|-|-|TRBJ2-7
TGTGCCAGCAGCTCTCAGGGTGGGAACGAGCAGTACTTC
CASSSQGGNEQYF
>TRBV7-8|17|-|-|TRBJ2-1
TGTGCCAGCAGCACCCCCGGGACCCAGAGCTCCTACAATGAGCAGTTCTTC
CASSTPGTQSSYNEQFF
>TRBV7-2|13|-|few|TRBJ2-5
TGTGCCAGCAACGAGGGCGGCTCGAAGACCCAGTACTTC
CASNEGGSKTQYF
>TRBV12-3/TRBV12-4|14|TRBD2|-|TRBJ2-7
TGTGCCAGCAGTCCGGGGGGGGGGGGTCGCGAGCAGTACTTC
CASSPGGGGREQYF